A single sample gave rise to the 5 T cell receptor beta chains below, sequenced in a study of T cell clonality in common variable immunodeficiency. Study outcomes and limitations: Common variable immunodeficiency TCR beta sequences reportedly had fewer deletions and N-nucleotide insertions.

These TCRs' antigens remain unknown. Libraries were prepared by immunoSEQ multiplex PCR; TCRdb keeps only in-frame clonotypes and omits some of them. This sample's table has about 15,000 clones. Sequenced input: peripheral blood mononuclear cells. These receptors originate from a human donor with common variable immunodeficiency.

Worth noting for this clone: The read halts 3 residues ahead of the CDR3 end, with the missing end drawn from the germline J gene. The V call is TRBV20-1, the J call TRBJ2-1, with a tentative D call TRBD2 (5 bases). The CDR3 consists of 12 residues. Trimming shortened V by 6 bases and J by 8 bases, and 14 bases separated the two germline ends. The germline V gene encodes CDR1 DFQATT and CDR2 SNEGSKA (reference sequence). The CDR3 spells CSATSIYHEQFF. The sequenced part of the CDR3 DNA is TGCAGTGCAACTAGTATTTACCATGAG.

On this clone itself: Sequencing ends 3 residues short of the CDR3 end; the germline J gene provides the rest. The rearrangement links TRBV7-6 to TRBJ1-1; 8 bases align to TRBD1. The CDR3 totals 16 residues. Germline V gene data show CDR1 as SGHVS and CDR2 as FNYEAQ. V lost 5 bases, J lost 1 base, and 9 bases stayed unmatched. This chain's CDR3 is CASSPPQTGENTEAFF. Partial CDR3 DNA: TGTGCCAGCAGCCCCCCTCAGACAGGGGAGAACACTGAA.

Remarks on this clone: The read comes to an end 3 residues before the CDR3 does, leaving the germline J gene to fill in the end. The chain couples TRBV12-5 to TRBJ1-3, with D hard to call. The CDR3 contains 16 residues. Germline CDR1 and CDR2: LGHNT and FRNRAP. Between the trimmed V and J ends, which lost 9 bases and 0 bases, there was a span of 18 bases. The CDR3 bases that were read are TGTGCTAGCGCTGCGGGGAGGGCCTACTCTGGAAACACC. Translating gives CASAAGRAYSGNT. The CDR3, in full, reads CASAAGRAYSGNTIYF. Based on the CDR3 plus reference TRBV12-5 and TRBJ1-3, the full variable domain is DARVTQTPRHKVTEMGQEVTMRCQPILGHNTVFWYRQTMMQGLELLAYFRNRAPLDDSGMPKDRFSAEMPDATLATLKIQPSEPRDSAVYFCASAAGRAYSGNTIYFGEGSWLTVV.

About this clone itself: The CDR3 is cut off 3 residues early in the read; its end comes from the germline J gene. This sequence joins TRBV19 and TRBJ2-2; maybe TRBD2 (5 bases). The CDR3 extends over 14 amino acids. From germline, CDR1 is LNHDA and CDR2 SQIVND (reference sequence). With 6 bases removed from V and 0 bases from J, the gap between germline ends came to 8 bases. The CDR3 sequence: CASSGVPNTGELFF. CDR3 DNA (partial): TGTGCCAGTAGCGGGGTCCCGAACACCGGGGAG.

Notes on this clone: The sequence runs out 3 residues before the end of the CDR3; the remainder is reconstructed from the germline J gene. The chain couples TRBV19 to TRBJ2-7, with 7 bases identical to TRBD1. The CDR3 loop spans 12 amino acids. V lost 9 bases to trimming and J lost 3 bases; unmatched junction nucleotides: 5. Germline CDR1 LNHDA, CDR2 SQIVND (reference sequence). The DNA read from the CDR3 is TGTGCCAGCCGAAGACAGGGCTACGAG. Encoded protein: CASRRQGYE. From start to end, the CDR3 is CASRRQGYEQYF. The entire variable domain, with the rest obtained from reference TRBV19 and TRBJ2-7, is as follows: DGGITQSPKYLFRKEGQNVTLSCEQNLNHDAMYWYRQDPGQGLRLIYYSQIVNDFQKGDIAEGYSVSREKKESFPLTVTSAQKNPTAFYLCASRRQGYEQYFGPGTRLTVT.